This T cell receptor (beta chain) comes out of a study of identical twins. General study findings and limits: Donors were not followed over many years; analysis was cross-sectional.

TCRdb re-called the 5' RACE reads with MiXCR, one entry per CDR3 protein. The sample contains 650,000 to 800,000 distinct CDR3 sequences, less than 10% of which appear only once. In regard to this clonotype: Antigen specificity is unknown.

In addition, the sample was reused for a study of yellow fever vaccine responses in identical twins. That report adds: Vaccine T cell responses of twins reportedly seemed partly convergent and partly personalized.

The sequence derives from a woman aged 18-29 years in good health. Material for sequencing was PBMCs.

CDR3 protein: CASSLTGGQITEAFF. CDR3 nucleotides: TGTGCCAGCAGCTTAACGGGGGGGCAGATCACTGAAGCTTTCTTT. The chain joins TRBV7-3 to TRBJ1-1; possibly TRBD1 for D (6 bases). V gave up 0 bases and J gave up 4 bases, with 12 bases separating them. The CDR3 spans 15 residues. Germline CDR1 SGHTA, CDR2 FQGTGA.